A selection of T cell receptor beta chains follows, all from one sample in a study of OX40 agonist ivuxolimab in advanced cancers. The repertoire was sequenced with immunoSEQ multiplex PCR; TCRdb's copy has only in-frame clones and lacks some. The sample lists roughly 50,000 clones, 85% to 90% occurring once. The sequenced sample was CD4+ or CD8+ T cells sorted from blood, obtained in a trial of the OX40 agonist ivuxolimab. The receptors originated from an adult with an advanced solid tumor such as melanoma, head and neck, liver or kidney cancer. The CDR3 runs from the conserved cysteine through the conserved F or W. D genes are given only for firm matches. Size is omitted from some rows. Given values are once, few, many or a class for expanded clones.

TGTGCCAGCAGCCCGGGAGGTGCCGCTGAAGCTTTCTTT | CASSPGGAAEAFF | - | TRBJ1-1 | few | 13 | TRBV25-1
TGTGCCAGCAGTTATCCCCCAAGTGAAGCTTTCTTT | CASSYPPSEAFF | - | TRBJ1-1 | few | 12 | TRBV6-5
TGTGCCAGCAGTTTGAACACCTACTACGAGCAGTACTTC | CASSLNTYYEQYF | - | TRBJ2-7 | - | 13 | TRBV27
TGCGCCAGCAGCCAAGATTTGGCCAGTAAGCCCTACGAGCAGTACTTC | CASSQDLASKPYEQYF | - | TRBJ2-7 | - | 16 | TRBV4-1
TGTGCCAGTAGTATACAGGGGGGCACTGAAGCTTTCTTT | CASSIQGGTEAFF | TRBD1 | TRBJ1-1 | - | 13 | TRBV19
TGCGCCAGCAGCCCAGACAGTTACTCTGGAAACACCATATATTTT | CASSPDSYSGNTIYF | - | TRBJ1-3 | once | 15 | TRBV4-3
TGCGCCAGCAACGAAGTGGGACAGGGGGCTCTTTCACCCCTCCACTTT | CASNEVGQGALSPLHF | TRBD1 | TRBJ1-6 | - | 16 | TRBV5-1
TGCGCCAGCAGCCCAGGGGGATTGACAGGGTTCCCTGAAGCTTTCTTT | CASSPGGLTGFPEAFF | TRBD1 | TRBJ1-1 | - | 16 | TRBV4-1
TGCAGCGTTGAAGGGGTCCGACAGGGGTCCTACGAGCAGTACTTC | CSVEGVRQGSYEQYF | TRBD1 | TRBJ2-7 | - | 15 | TRBV29-1
TGTGCCAGCAGCGAAACAGGGAGAAGCTCCTATAATTCACCCCTCCACTTT | CASSETGRSSYNSPLHF | - | TRBJ1-6 | - | 17 | TRBV9
TGTGCCAGCAGCTTGGCCTACAGCCAGCAGTACTTC | CASSLAYSQQYF | - | TRBJ2-7 | - | 12 | TRBV5-6
TGTGCCAGCAGTCATCCCCCGGACGGCAACTATGGCTACACCTTC | CASSHPPDGNYGYTF | - | TRBJ1-2 | - | 15 | TRBV9
TGCAGCGTGGACCGCGAGCAGGGGGGGACAGATACGCAGTATTTT | CSVDREQGGTDTQYF | - | TRBJ2-3 | - | 15 | TRBV29-1
TGCGCCAGCAGCCAAGAACAGGGGGGGAACACTGAAGCTTTCTTT | CASSQEQGGNTEAFF | TRBD1 | TRBJ1-1 | - | 15 | TRBV4-1
TGTGCTAGTGGTTTCTCCACACGGCGGGGGGAAGAGACCCAGTACTTC | CASGFSTRRGEETQYF | TRBD2 | TRBJ2-5 | once | 16 | TRBV12-5
TGTGCCAGCCCCGACTCCGCGGAAGAGACCCAGTACTTC | CASPDSAEETQYF | - | TRBJ2-5 | - | 13 | TRBV7-9
TGTGCCAGCGCGGCGCGACCTAGCACAGATACGCAGTATTTT | CASAARPSTDTQYF | - | TRBJ2-3 | few | 14 | TRBV7-9
TGCGCCAGCAGACCCACCCTGGACTTAGATACGCAGTATTTT | CASRPTLDLDTQYF | - | TRBJ2-3 | - | 14 | TRBV5-1
TGCGCCAGCAGCCAAGATCCCTTGGATAGGGGGGATGGCTACACCTTC | CASSQDPLDRGDGYTF | - | TRBJ1-2 | - | 16 | TRBV4-3
TGTGCCAGCAGCCAAGATCTGTATAGCAATCAGCCCCAGCATTTT | CASSQDLYSNQPQHF | - | TRBJ1-5 | - | 15 | TRBV4-2
TGTGCCAGCAGCCAACAAGAAAGCTGGGATACCAATGAGCAGTTCTTC | CASSQQESWDTNEQFF | - | TRBJ2-1 | - | 16 | TRBV4-2
TGCGCCAGCAGCCAAGATGGTCTGAGCTCTGGAAACACCATATATTTT | CASSQDGLSSGNTIYF | - | TRBJ1-3 | - | 16 | TRBV4-3
TGTGCCAGCTCTCCGATAGAAGCGGGAGCCAACAATGAGCAGTTCTTC | CASSPIEAGANNEQFF | TRBD2 | TRBJ2-1 | - | 16 | TRBV18
TGTGCCAGCAGCGTAGAGTATCACACCGGGGAGCTGTTTTTT | CASSVEYHTGELFF | - | TRBJ2-2 | - | 14 | TRBV9
TGTGCCAGCAGTTTACTAGCGGGGACCTACGAGCAGTACTTC | CASSLLAGTYEQYF | TRBD2 | TRBJ2-7 | - | 14 | TRBV28
TGTGCCAGTGGACTCCCGGGACAGGGGGCTGACTATGGCTACACCTTC | CASGLPGQGADYGYTF | TRBD1 | TRBJ1-2 | - | 16 | TRBV19
TGTGCCTGGAGTGTACGGCAGGGTGACTATGGCTACACCTTC | CAWSVRQGDYGYTF | - | TRBJ1-2 | few | 14 | TRBV30
TGTGCCAGCAGCCCGGGACAGGGCTACGAGCAGTACTTC | CASSPGQGYEQYF | TRBD1 | TRBJ2-7 | - | 13 | TRBV9
TGTGCCTGGAGTGTAGGTCAGGGCGAGTACTATGGCTACACCTTC | CAWSVGQGEYYGYTF | - | TRBJ1-2 | - | 15 | TRBV30
TGTGCCTGGAGTGAACAGGCCCAGGGCATTCAGTACTTC | CAWSEQAQGIQYF | - | TRBJ2-4 | - | 13 | TRBV30
TGCGCCAGCAGTCAAACCGAGAACAGGGGGACCTACAATGAGCAGTTCTTC | CASSQTENRGTYNEQFF | TRBD1 | TRBJ2-1 | - | 17 | TRBV23-1
TGTGCCAGCTGGAGCGGGAGGGCCTACGAGCAGTACTTC | CASWSGRAYEQYF | TRBD2 | TRBJ2-7 | - | 13 | TRBV27
TGTGCCAGCAGCTTGCCCGGGACAGGGGATTATGGCTACACCTTC | CASSLPGTGDYGYTF | TRBD1 | TRBJ1-2 | - | 15 | TRBV11-2
TGTGCCAGCAGGGTTTATAGCAATCAGCCCCAGCATTTT | CASRVYSNQPQHF | - | TRBJ1-5 | - | 13 | TRBV28
TGTGCCAGCAGCTCCGGAAATGAGCAGTTCTTC | CASSSGNEQFF | - | TRBJ2-1 | - | 11 | TRBV5-4
TGTGCCAGCAGTGTAGGGACAGTAGGAACCGGGGAGCTGTTTTTT | CASSVGTVGTGELFF | TRBD1 | TRBJ2-2 | - | 15 | TRBV6-5
TGCAGCGTGACGGGGACTGAGCAGTATTTT | CSVTGTEQYF | - | TRBJ2-3 | - | 10 | TRBV29-1
TGTGCCAGTAGTATTGGGACCGTGGAGCAGTACTTC | CASSIGTVEQYF | - | TRBJ2-7 | medium-sized | 12 | TRBV19
TGTGCCAGCAGGGCCGAGGACTTGGGGGCCAACGTCCTGACTTTC | CASRAEDLGANVLTF | - | TRBJ2-6 | - | 15 | TRBV27
TGTGCCTGGAGTAGTGGTCAGGGGGCGGGAGAGCAGTTCTTC | CAWSSGQGAGEQFF | TRBD1 | TRBJ2-1 | - | 14 | TRBV30
TGCGCCAGCAGCCAAGTAGGGACAGGGATTGGCTACACCTTC | CASSQVGTGIGYTF | TRBD1 | TRBJ1-2 | - | 14 | TRBV4-1
TGTGCCAGCAGCTTAGATCTGGTCGGGTGGACTGAAGCTTTCTTT | CASSLDLVGWTEAFF | - | TRBJ1-1 | - | 15 | TRBV7-9
TGCGCCAGCAGGGACGGACAGGGTTCCACTGAAGCTTTCTTT | CASRDGQGSTEAFF | TRBD1 | TRBJ1-1 | - | 14 | TRBV5-1
TGCGCCAGCAGCTCCGGACAGGGCGCGGATGAGCAGTTCTTC | CASSSGQGADEQFF | TRBD1 | TRBJ2-1 | - | 14 | TRBV5-1
TGTGCCAGCAGCCAAGTGGCGGGGTTGGCCTACAATGAGCAGTTCTTC | CASSQVAGLAYNEQFF | - | TRBJ2-1 | - | 16 | TRBV14
TGTGCCAGCAGCTTATTTGCAGGGAGCAATGAAAAACTGTTTTTT | CASSLFAGSNEKLFF | - | TRBJ1-4 | - | 15 | TRBV13
TGTGCCAGCAGCCCGGACAGGGATAGCAATCAGCCCCAGCATTTT | CASSPDRDSNQPQHF | TRBD1 | TRBJ1-5 | few | 15 | TRBV7-9
TGCGCCAGCAGCCCTCGGGGCTGGGTAAATGAGCAGTTCTTC | CASSPRGWVNEQFF | - | TRBJ2-1 | - | 14 | TRBV4-1
TGTGCCAGCAGCTCTACAAGCGGGAGTTACAATGAGCAGTTCTTC | CASSSTSGSYNEQFF | TRBD2 | TRBJ2-1 | - | 15 | TRBV13
TGTGCCAGCAGCCCCCACAGGGTTCAGGGTGGCTACACCTTC | CASSPHRVQGGYTF | - | TRBJ1-2 | - | 14 | TRBV5-8
TGCAGCGTTGAGGGGACTAGCGGGAGGTTCTACGAGCAGTACTTC | CSVEGTSGRFYEQYF | TRBD2 | TRBJ2-7 | - | 15 | TRBV29-1
TGTGCCAGCAGTGTCGGGGACAGCAGCTCCTACGAGCAGTACTTC | CASSVGDSSSYEQYF | TRBD1 | TRBJ2-7 | - | 15 | TRBV6-5
TGTGCCAGCAGTTTAAATCTGGGGACAGTGCCTAACTATGGCTACACCTTC | CASSLNLGTVPNYGYTF | TRBD1 | TRBJ1-2 | - | 17 | TRBV27
TGCGCCAGCAGCTTTACCTATAATTCACCCCTCCACTTT | CASSFTYNSPLHF | - | TRBJ1-6 | - | 13 | TRBV5-1
TGTGCCAGCGGGACTAGCGGGCAAGAGACCCAGTACTTC | CASGTSGQETQYF | TRBD2 | TRBJ2-5 | - | 13 | TRBV7-8
TGCGCCAGCAGCCACCGGGACAGCGGGGTGAACACTGAAGCTTTCTTT | CASSHRDSGVNTEAFF | TRBD1 | TRBJ1-1 | - | 16 | TRBV5-1
TGCGCCAGCAGCCCCACTAGCGGAGAGCAGTTCTTC | CASSPTSGEQFF | TRBD2 | TRBJ2-1 | - | 12 | TRBV4-1